This entry lists 30 T cell receptor beta chains sequenced from one sample in a study of blood T cells in healthy people across ages. Together with a sample-barcoded 5' primer, a J-beta primer mix was included in a second PCR lasting about 6 to 11 cycles. From the 5' RACE reads, TCRdb called clonotypes with MiXCR, one entry per CDR3 protein. The data show 710,000 or so distinct CDR3 sequences, with about 34% seen just once and 15% held by the top ten. What was sequenced was blood. The receptor source for this set is a woman over 75 in good health.

This clonotype was seen many times. The chain recombines TRBV20-1 with TRBJ1-2; D gene unclear. This CDR3 region has 14 residues. Looked up from germline, CDR1 is DFQATT and CDR2 is SNEGSKA (reference sequence). V shed 5 bases and J shed 7 bases, with 20 bases lying between them. CDR3 in DNA: TGCAGTGCTGGGGATCGGGGTTTATCAGGTGGCTACACCTTC. Its translation is CSAGDRGLSGGYTF.

This clonotype was detected ten times or more. One junction end disagrees with the germline gene, perhaps due to a read error. This sequence joins TRBV7-7 and TRBJ2-2, with 11 bases lining up with TRBD1. Germline values: CDR1 SSHAT, CDR2 FNYEAQ (reference sequence). CDR3 length: 15 amino acids. The CDR3 reads CASSAGTGGTGELFF. DNA of the CDR3: TGTGCTAGCAGCGCCGGGACAGGGGGCACCGGGGAGCTGTTTTTT. Variable domain in full (rest from reference TRBV7-7 and TRBJ2-2): GAGVSQSPRYKVTKRGQDVTLRCDPISSHATLYWYQQALGQGPEFLTYFNYEAQPDKSGLPSDRFSAERPEGSISTLTIQRTEQRDSAMYRCASSAGTGGTGELFFGEGSRLTVL.

The sample holds many counts of this clonotype. V usage is TRBV28 and J usage is TRBJ2-7; D perhaps matches TRBD2 (5 bases). Looked up from germline, CDR1 is MDHEN and CDR2 is SYDVKM. This CDR3 has 14 amino acids. V was trimmed by 7 bases and J by 4 bases, leaving 17 bases between them. The CDR3 sequence is CASTFRDPPYEQYF. CDR3 sequence (DNA): TGTGCCAGCACCTTCCGGGATCCCCCGTACGAGCAGTACTTC.

Points on this clonotype: This sequence may be a read error, since a much larger clone differs from it by one base. This chain uses TRBV7-9 with TRBJ2-3; no reliable D call. The CDR3 runs 13 residues. The germline V gene has CDR1 SEHNR and CDR2 FQNEAQ (reference sequence). CDR3 region: CTSSFSLTDTQYF. The CDR3 DNA reads TGTACCAGCAGCTTCAGTTTAACAGATACGCAGTATTTT.

The chain couples TRBV18 to TRBJ1-5, with D unresolved. Trimming removed 4 bases at V and 0 bases at J, with 7 bases between. CDR3 size: 14 residues. Germline V CDR1 and CDR2: KGHSH, LQKENI. CDR3: CASSRQSSNQPQHF. The DNA for the CDR3 is TGTGCCAGCTCACGGCAGAGTAGCAATCAGCCCCAGCATTTT. Based on the CDR3 plus reference TRBV18 and TRBJ1-5, the full variable domain is NAGVMQNPRHLVRRRGQEARLRCSPMKGHSHVYWYRQLPEEGLKFMVYLQKENIIDESGMPKERFSAEFPKEGPSILRIQQVVRGDSAAYFCASSRQSSNQPQHFGDGTRLSIL.

The rearrangement uses TRBV10-3 and TRBJ1-1; D not resolved. Germline CDR1 ENHRY, CDR2 SYGVKD. V dropped 6 bases and J dropped 0 bases, with 5 bases sitting between them. This CDR3 has 12 residues. DNA for the CDR3: TGTGCCATCAGAGACTTGAACACTGAAGCTTTCTTT. It specifies CAIRDLNTEAFF.

To note about this clonotype: Given a much more abundant clone one base away, this may be a read error. V and J are TRBV6-1 and TRBJ2-1; 7 positions agree with TRBD1. The assigned J gene may be wrong: the sequence end matches TRBJ2-7 better. The CDR3 has 15 amino acids. Germline V CDR1 and CDR2: MNHNS, SASEGT. CDR3 loop: CASEHRGPTYNEQYF. The CDR3 nucleotides are TGTGCCAGCGAACACAGGGGACCGACCTACAATGAGCAGTACTTC.

This chain links TRBV20-1 with TRBJ2-5; 10 nucleotides match TRBD2. The germline V gene encodes CDR1 DFQATT and CDR2 SNEGSKA (reference sequence). The junction had 9 bases not matched to a gene; V was cut back by 5 bases and J by 3 bases. The CDR3 spans 15 residues. The CDR3: CSAGRSGLAEETQYF. As DNA, the CDR3 is TGCAGTGCTGGAAGATCTGGACTAGCGGAAGAGACCCAGTACTTC.

This clonotype was counted once. Possible read error: a much larger clone is one base away. The V gene is TRBV6-2 or TRBV6-3, the J gene TRBJ1-2, with no clear D. V was trimmed by 6 bases and J by 6 bases, leaving 14 bases between them. The CDR3 is 13 residues long. The germline CDR1 and CDR2 sequences are MNHEY and SVGEGT. The CDR3 reads CASRYNPWDGYTF. The DNA for the CDR3 is TGTGCCAGCAGGTACAATCCATGGGATGGCTACACCTTC.

This chain uses TRBV6-1 with TRBJ1-1, with 7 bases identical to TRBD1. The CDR3 is 15 residues long. Germline assignment: CDR1 MNHNS and CDR2 SASEGT. Unmatched junction bases numbered 9, after V lost 4 bases and J lost 4 bases. For the CDR3, the DNA is TGTGCCAGCAGTGCCGCGGCAGGGGGAGGCACTGAAGCTTTCTTT. Translated, it gives CASSAAAGGGTEAFF.

This clonotype was seen at least ten times. This chain joins TRBV9 and TRBJ2-3, with a weak D call TRBD2 (6 bases). Germline CDR1 reads SGDLS; CDR2 reads YYNGEE. V lost 0 bases, J lost 0 bases, and 8 bases lay in between. The CDR3 is made up of 15 amino acids. This CDR3 is CASSVVAASTDTQYF. For the CDR3, the DNA is TGTGCCAGCAGCGTAGTAGCGGCTAGCACAGATACGCAGTATTTT.

Note on this clonotype: Given a much more abundant clone one base away, this may be a read error. The gene calls are TRBV28 and TRBJ2-7; 9 nucleotides match TRBD1. The CDR3 extends over 15 amino acids. Germline lookup yields CDR1 MDHEN and CDR2 SYDVKM. Here the CDR3 reads CTSSLQGTGFDEQYF. CDR3 DNA sequence: TGTACCAGCAGTTTACAGGGGACAGGGTTCGACGAGCAGTACTTC.

This clonotype has ten or more counts. J is TRBJ2-3 and V is TRBV5-1; 7 bases fit TRBD1. The CDR3 runs to 17 residues. CDR1 and CDR2 (germline): SGHRS, YFSETQ. J lost 1 base, V lost 4 bases, and 12 bases had no gene match. The CDR3 DNA reads as TGCGCCAGCAGCCTTCAACCCTCACAGGGGCGCACAGATACGCAGTATTTT. It specifies CASSLQPSQGRTDTQYF. The full variable domain, with the rest looked up from reference TRBV5-1 and TRBJ2-3, is KAGVTQTPRYLIKTRGQQVTLSCSPISGHRSVSWYQQTPGQGLQFLFEYFSETQRNKGNFPGRFSGRQFSNSRSEMNVSTLELGDSALYLCASSLQPSQGRTDTQYFGPGTRLTVL.

This chain connects TRBV5-4 to TRBJ1-1, with a tentative D call TRBD1 (6 bases). This CDR3 has 16 amino acids. Trimming cost V 4 bases and J 0 bases, with 16 bases left between them. Germline loops: CDR1 SGHNT, CDR2 YYREEE (reference sequence). CDR3 residues: CASSPRTVIMNTEAFF. The CDR3 nucleotides read TGTGCCAGCAGCCCCCGGACAGTTATAATGAACACTGAAGCTTTCTTT.

This clonotype has a handful of counts. This clone may be a read error of a much larger clone one base away. The genes are TRBV6-1 and TRBJ2-1, with TRBD2 matching 12 bases. The CDR3 has 16 amino acids. Germline assignment: CDR1 MNHNS and CDR2 SASEGT. CDR3 loop: CAGSEALAGGYNEQFF. CDR3 nucleotide sequence: TGTGCCGGCAGTGAAGCGCTAGCGGGGGGGTACAATGAGCAGTTCTTC.

This clonotype was observed at least ten times. The V gene is TRBV5-6, the J gene TRBJ2-7; D might be TRBD1 (5 bases). V lost 3 bases and J lost 7, with 20 bases in between. The CDR3 is made up of 15 amino acids. Germline V gene sequence: CDR1 SGHDT, CDR2 YYEEEE. The CDR3, as DNA: TGTGCCAGCAGCTCATACATTGGGGCTTCGCGGGAGCAGTACTTC. This encodes CASSSYIGASREQYF.

The chain has TRBV6-2 or TRBV6-3 and TRBJ1-2, with D perhaps matching TRBD1 (5 bases). V was trimmed by 11 bases and J by 12 bases, leaving 25 bases between them. From germline, CDR1 is MNHEY and CDR2 SVGEGT. The CDR3 is 13 amino acids. CDR3 sequence (DNA): TGTGCCTGCAAGGAGGGCAGGGACTACGGCCACACCTTC. Translating gives CACKEGRDYGHTF.

The table lists this clonotype with a few counts. The J gene is TRBJ1-6, the V gene TRBV6-1; possible D gene TRBD1, 5 bases. This CDR3 is 17 amino acids long. Germline V lookup: CDR1 MNHNS, CDR2 SASEGT. V dropped 5 bases and J dropped 0 bases, with 14 bases sitting between them. Written as DNA, the CDR3 is TGTGCCAGCAGTCCCCAGGGCAGGAGCTCCTATAATTCACCCCTCCACTTT. Its translation: CASSPQGRSSYNSPLHF.

DNA for the CDR3: TGTGCCAGCAGTTACCGGGCCTCAGCCCTTAACTATGGCTACACCTTC. Protein sequence: CASSYRASALNYGYTF. The rearrangement uses TRBV12-3 or TRBV12-4 and TRBJ1-2; D uncertain. V lost 4 bases and J 1 base, leaving 16 bases between the germline ends. The CDR3 has 16 amino acids.

The gene calls are TRBV7-2 and TRBJ2-4; TRBD1 agrees at 7 bases. The J call may not be correct, given that the DNA end is closer to TRBJ2-7. Germline V gene data show CDR1 as SGHTA and CDR2 as FQGNSA. The CDR3 extends over 15 amino acids. Here the CDR3 reads CASSLTGATFSEQYF. The CDR3 DNA is TGTGCCAGCAGCCTTACAGGGGCCACCTTTTCCGAGCAGTACTTC.

The genes are TRBV3-1 and TRBJ2-1; tentatively, D is TRBD2 (6 bases). The CDR3 contains 13 residues. The germline V gene has CDR1 LGHDT and CDR2 YNNKEL (reference sequence). Trimming shortened V by 4 bases and J by 16 bases, and 20 bases separated the two germline ends. This CDR3 reads CASSPTPGTGGFF. CDR3 sequence (DNA): TGTGCCAGCAGCCCGACTCCTGGGACTGGGGGATTCTTC.

Many counts were recorded for this clonotype. The chain carries TRBV5-5 and TRBJ2-7, with D possibly TRBD2 on 5 matching bases. V was shortened by 4 bases and J by 4 bases, with 15 bases between the two germline ends. Germline V lookup: CDR1 SGHKS, CDR2 YYEKEE (reference sequence). The CDR3 sequence is 14 residues long. CDR3 sequence: CASSRAGRDYEQYF. Here the CDR3 DNA reads TGTGCCAGCAGCAGGGCAGGCCGGGATTACGAGCAGTACTTC.

This clonotype was found many times. The V gene is TRBV20-1, the J gene TRBJ2-5; 8 bases match TRBD1. This CDR3 comprises 14 residues. Trimming removed 5 bases from V and 4 bases from J; junction bases left unmatched: 9. The germline CDR1 and CDR2 sequences are DFQATT and SNEGSKA (reference sequence). CDR3 sequence reads: CSAGNSGGRETQYF. DNA for the CDR3: TGCAGTGCTGGGAACTCAGGGGGCAGAGAGACCCAGTACTTC.

This sequence joins TRBV4-3 and TRBJ2-1; tentatively, D is TRBD1 (6 bases). Germline-derived CDR1 and CDR2 are LGHNA and YSLEER. CDR3 length: 17 amino acids. Trimming took off 2 bases at V and 0 bases at J, with 14 bases between the two ends. The CDR3 sequence: CASSQSLTGSSYNEQFF. DNA of the CDR3: TGCGCCAGCAGCCAAAGCCTCACAGGGAGCTCCTACAATGAGCAGTTCTTC.

This clonotype was counted between two and nine times. The chain employs TRBV4-2 and TRBJ1-2; D call uncertain. Germline assignment: CDR1 LGHNA and CDR2 YNFKEQ. The CDR3 has 15 residues. Trimming left V 4 bases short and J 2 bases short, with 14 bases between. The CDR3 is CASSPPERENYGYTF. In nucleotides, the CDR3 is TGTGCCAGCAGCCCACCGGAGAGGGAGAACTATGGCTACACCTTC.

This clonotype occurred many times. The chain combines TRBV3-1 with TRBJ1-2, with D uncertain. The CDR3 is made up of 15 amino acids. Germline V gene sequence: CDR1 LGHDT, CDR2 YNNKEL (reference sequence). V was pared by 3 bases and J by 2 bases, with 13 bases between. The CDR3 DNA reads TGTGCCAGCAGCCAGCAACTAATCCCCAACTATGGCTACACCTTC. Protein sequence: CASSQQLIPNYGYTF.

This clonotype was detected a few times. The chain links TRBV30 to TRBJ2-6, with 8 bases matching TRBD1. V lost 3 bases and J lost 1; bases outside the gene matches: 2. This CDR3 has 15 amino acids. Germline CDR1 reads GTSNPN; CDR2 reads SVGIG (reference sequence). CDR3 coding DNA: TGTGCCTGGAGGACAGGGGCTTCTGGGGCCAACGTCCTGACTTTC. Protein: CAWRTGASGANVLTF.

The V call is TRBV11-2, the J call TRBJ1-2; TRBD1 might be the D (5 bases). Germline V CDR1 and CDR2: SGHAT, FQNNGV. CDR3 length equals 14 residues. V lost 0 bases to trimming and J lost 5 bases, with 10 bases between them. The CDR3 region is CASSLEGGRYGYTF. For the CDR3, the DNA is TGTGCCAGCAGCTTAGAGGGGGGAAGGTATGGCTACACCTTC.

This sequence joins TRBV6-1 and TRBJ1-5; TRBD1 matches at 10 bases. Germline-derived CDR1 and CDR2 are MNHNS and SASEGT. V shed 3 bases, J shed 5 bases, and the junction held 4 bases outside the gene matches. The CDR3 loop spans 15 amino acids. This CDR3 is CASSEAGTGDQPQHF. The CDR3 region has the DNA TGTGCCAGCAGTGAGGCCGGGACAGGGGATCAGCCCCAGCATTTT.

This clonotype was recorded many times. The rearrangement joins TRBV20-1 to TRBJ2-1; weak D call: TRBD2 (6 bases). The CDR3 length is 15 residues. Between the trimmed V and J ends, which lost 5 bases and 8 bases, there was a span of 22 bases. CDR1 is DFQATT, CDR2 SNEGSKA, per germline (reference sequence). The CDR3 DNA reads as TGCAGTGCTCTCCCCCGCGGGACCCCATTAGATGAGCAGTTCTTC. This encodes CSALPRGTPLDEQFF.